The next 13 T cell receptor beta chains were all read from a single sample in a study of PD-1 and CTLA-4 blockade in melanoma. The protocol was immunoSEQ multiplex PCR, while the TCRdb copy is restricted to in-frame clones and leaves out a portion. The sample records about 28,000 clones, 85% to 90% being singletons. The sample was CD8+ T cells from peripheral blood, taken before anti-PD-1 treatment. These receptors came from a human donor with melanoma.

This chain links TRBV5-5 with TRBJ2-7; D is possibly TRBD1 or TRBD2 (5 bases each). The CDR3 sequence is 14 residues long. The germline V and J ends were trimmed by 4 bases and 5 bases, with 16 bases remaining between them. The germline gives CDR1 SGHKS, CDR2 YYEKEE (reference sequence). In DNA form, the CDR3 reads TGTGCCAGCAGCGTAGCCGGGACCCCCGACGAGCAGTACTTC. Protein product: CASSVAGTPDEQYF.

V usage is TRBV29-1 and J usage is TRBJ2-2; D is ambiguous. Germline V gene sequence: CDR1 SQVTM, CDR2 ANQGSEA. V was clipped by 3 bases and J by 6 bases, with 8 bases between them. The CDR3 is 12 amino acids. CDR3 amino acids: CSVECDSGELFF. Here the CDR3 DNA reads TGCAGCGTTGAGTGCGATTCCGGGGAGCTGTTTTTT.

The rearrangement links TRBV6-5 to TRBJ1-1; D possibly corresponds to TRBD1 (6 bases). Germline V lookup: CDR1 MNHEY, CDR2 SVGAGI. Trimming cost V 4 bases and J 6 bases, with 12 bases left between them. This CDR3 contains 13 residues. CDR3 in amino acids: CASSFRDMPEAFF. CDR3 DNA: TGTGCCAGCAGTTTCCGGGACATGCCTGAAGCTTTCTTT.

V and J are TRBV7-2 and TRBJ2-7; D gene ambiguous. The CDR3 totals 13 residues. Germline CDR1 SGHTA, CDR2 FQGNSA. Trimming cost V 5 bases and J 3 bases, with 11 bases left between them. This CDR3 is CASSLPPFYEQYF. The CDR3 DNA reads TGTGCCAGCAGCCTTCCCCCCTTCTACGAGCAGTACTTC.

This clone was detected once. The V gene is TRBV27, the J gene TRBJ2-1; 9 bases line up with TRBD2. Germline lookup yields CDR1 MNHEY and CDR2 SMNVEV (reference sequence). Germline trimming cut 8 bases from V and 5 bases from J; bases unmatched to any gene: 10. The CDR3 is 15 residues long. Here the CDR3 DNA reads TGTGCCAGCGGCCCCCGACTAGCGGTTAACAATGAGCAGTTCTTC. As protein: CASGPRLAVNNEQFF.

This sequence joins TRBV7-2 and TRBJ1-6; D is undetermined. Trimming shortened V by 10 bases and J by 0 bases, and 10 bases separated the two germline ends. The CDR3 length is 14 residues. The germline V gene has CDR1 SGHTA and CDR2 FQGNSA. The chain's CDR3 is CATGESSYNSPLHF. CDR3 DNA: TGTGCCACCGGGGAGAGCTCCTATAATTCACCCCTCCACTTT.

The V call is TRBV4-1, the J call TRBJ2-3; 12 nucleotides align to TRBD2. Germline V lookup: CDR1 MGHRA, CDR2 YSYEKL. Trimming cost V 4 bases and J 6 bases; bases outside gene matches: 2. The CDR3 sequence is 14 residues long. This CDR3 reads CASSLGLAGDTQYF. CDR3 DNA sequence: TGCGCCAGCAGCCTCGGACTAGCGGGGGATACGCAGTATTTT.

The rearrangement joins TRBV27 to TRBJ1-2, with D unresolved. The CDR3 runs 14 residues. V shed 4 bases and J shed 4 bases, with 13 bases lying between them. Looked up from germline, CDR1 is MNHEY and CDR2 is SMNVEV (reference sequence). The CDR3, as DNA: TGTGCCAGCAGTTCTAGCGACGGTCCCTATGGCTACACCTTC. It yields the protein CASSSSDGPYGYTF.

V and J are TRBV28 and TRBJ2-1; TRBD2 is a possible D gene (5 bases). Germline lookup yields CDR1 MDHEN and CDR2 SYDVKM. V gave up 3 bases and J gave up 0 bases, with 9 bases separating them. The CDR3 covers 15 residues. CDR3 in amino acids: CASSFSESSYNEQFF. The CDR3 DNA reads as TGTGCCAGCAGTTTTAGCGAGAGCTCCTACAATGAGCAGTTCTTC.

The rearrangement links TRBV3-1 (or the pseudogene TRBV3-2) to TRBJ1-3; no firm D call. The CDR3 sequence is 13 residues long. With 4 bases removed from V and 0 bases from J, the gap between germline ends came to 4 bases. Looked up from germline, CDR1 is LGHDT and CDR2 is YNNKEL (reference sequence). Here the CDR3 reads CASSPNSGNTIYF. In DNA form, the CDR3 reads TGTGCCAGCAGCCCGAACTCTGGAAACACCATATATTTT.

The chain is built from TRBV21-1 and TRBJ2-2; TRBD2 was called by the table and not checked on the DNA. TRBV21-1 is a pseudogene segment. The CDR3 has 17 amino acids. The CDR3, as DNA: TGTGCCAGCAGCAAAGAGGAGAGGCGGCCCTCCAACGGGGAGCTGTTTTTT. Its translation is CASSKEERRPSNGELFF.

The J gene is TRBJ2-3, the V gene TRBV11-2; D is undetermined. V was clipped by 4 bases and J by 7 bases, with 6 bases between them. This CDR3 comprises 11 residues. The germline V gene has CDR1 SGHAT and CDR2 FQNNGV. The CDR3 region is CASSSGHTQYF. CDR3 bases: TGTGCCAGCAGCTCTGGCCATACGCAGTATTTT.

The chain has TRBV24-1 and TRBJ2-3; possible D gene TRBD2, 7 bases. V was trimmed by 8 bases and J by 8 bases, leaving 22 bases between them. The CDR3 covers 15 residues. Germline V gene data show CDR1 as KGHDR and CDR2 as SFDVKD. The CDR3 DNA is TGTGCCACCAACAGTGGAAGGGGGGGCTGGGCTACGCAGTATTTT. It encodes CATNSGRGGWATQYF.